This record looks at one T cell receptor (beta chain) sequence and its context. Its antigen is still unknown. The sample originates from a study of cytomegalovirus exposure and HLA in healthy donors. The study, taken as a whole, reports: An observed cluster of highly shared sequence variants was recorded as a likely sequencing artifact. Among the CMV-associated chains, a few were confirmed in vitro as specific for CMV antigens.

CDR3 length: 17 residues. Trimming cost V 5 bases and J 0 bases; bases outside gene matches: 5. Germline lookup yields CDR1 SEHNR and CDR2 FQNEAQ (reference sequence). The PCR had 60 Vbeta and 13 Jbeta primers. Generated by immunoSEQ multiplex PCR, the TCRdb table keeps only in-frame clones and is missing some. The data hold about 160,000 clones, with around 77% observed a single time. Sequenced input: PBMCs. This clonotype was sampled from a middle-aged woman in good health and CMV-seronegative. The chain carries TRBV7-9 and TRBJ2-5; 14 bases fit TRBD2. CDR3 in amino acids: CASSPGTSGSYQETQYF. CDR3 nucleotide sequence: TGTGCCAGCAGCCCTGGGACTAGCGGGAGTTACCAAGAGACCCAGTACTTC.